One sample yielded the 18 T cell receptor beta chains listed below, sequenced in a study of T-cell reconstitution after alpha-beta-depleted transplantation in children. Preparing the TCRbeta library involved the use of unique molecular identifiers. TCRdb re-analysed the PCR reads in MiXCR, keeping a single row per CDR3 protein. This sample has about 360,000 distinct CDR3 sequences; about an eighth occur once, and the top ten carry approximately 4.2%. The specimen comprised PBMCs, sampled from the stem cell graft. The receptors come from a human donor who donated a stem cell graft to a child with Fanconi anemia.

There are many counts of this clonotype. This chain links TRBV12-3 or TRBV12-4 with TRBJ1-1; D is undetermined. The CDR3 is 16 amino acids. The germline V and J ends were trimmed by 2 bases and 6 bases, with 19 bases remaining between them. CDR3 bases: TGTGCCAGCAGTTTACGAGGGCGTCGGGTTAAGGCTGAAGCTTTCTTT. Amino acid sequence: CASSLRGRRVKAEAFF.

V gene TRBV5-1 combines with J gene TRBJ1-1; the match to TRBD1 covers 8 bases. Germline CDR1 SGHRS, CDR2 YFSETQ. The J segment lost 5 bases and the V segment lost 3 bases, leaving 6 bases of the junction unmatched. The CDR3 has 14 residues. The CDR3 DNA sequence: TGCGCCAGCAGCTCCTGGACAGGGTTAACTGAAGCTTTCTTT. Protein: CASSSWTGLTEAFF.

This clonotype has a count of ten or more. This sequence joins TRBV5-6 and TRBJ1-4, with a weak D call TRBD1 (6 bases). Trimming removed 0 bases from V and 6 bases from J, with 6 bases in between. Germline CDR1 reads SGHDT; CDR2 reads YYEEEE. The CDR3 covers 13 residues. The CDR3 DNA reads TGTGCCAGCAGCTTGGACAGGGATGAAAAACTGTTTTTT. This encodes CASSLDRDEKLFF.

The rearrangement uses TRBV5-5 and TRBJ2-5; D gene unclear. From germline, CDR1 is SGHKS and CDR2 YYEKEE (reference sequence). With 0 bases removed from V and 4 bases from J, the gap between germline ends came to 16 bases. The CDR3 runs to 16 residues. This CDR3 is CASSLDTHPKSETQYF. The CDR3 DNA reads TGTGCCAGCAGCTTGGACACGCACCCAAAGTCAGAGACCCAGTACTTC. Full variable domain (missing parts from reference TRBV5-5 and TRBJ2-5): DAGVTQSPTHLIKTRGQQVTLRCSPISGHKSVSWYQQVLGQGPQFIFQYYEKEERGRGNFPDRFSARQFPNYSSELNVNALLLGDSALYLCASSLDTHPKSETQYFGPGTRLLVL.

The V gene is TRBV5-1, the J gene TRBJ2-5; D assignment may be TRBD1 or TRBD2 (5 bases each). CDR1 is SGHRS, CDR2 YFSETQ, per germline. V was pared by 0 bases and J by 7 bases, with 13 bases between. The CDR3 totals 14 residues. The CDR3, as DNA: TGCGCCAGCAGCTTGGTTTTGGGGGAAGGGACCCAGTACTTC. It is translated as CASSLVLGEGTQYF.

V and J are TRBV29-1 and TRBJ1-6; the D gene is possibly TRBD1 (5 bases). Germline V gives CDR1 SQVTM, CDR2 ANQGSEA. Trimming took 0 bases from V and 8 from J, leaving 14 bases between them. The CDR3 loop spans 15 amino acids. CDR3 sequence (DNA): TGCAGCGTTGAAGATCTTAACAGGAAATATTCACCCCTCCACTTT. This sequence encodes CSVEDLNRKYSPLHF.

The chain carries TRBV20-1 and TRBJ1-4, with D possibly matching TRBD1 (6 bases). This CDR3 has 13 amino acids. With 6 bases removed from V and 5 bases from J, the gap between germline ends came to 13 bases. CDR1 and CDR2 from the germline V gene are DFQATT and SNEGSKA (reference sequence). The CDR3 here is CSAKGDGNEKLFF. DNA of the CDR3: TGCAGTGCCAAGGGGGACGGGAATGAAAAACTGTTTTTT.

The rearrangement joins TRBV5-1 to TRBJ2-7; D is uncertain. The CDR3 length is 13 residues. Per the germline V gene, CDR1 is SGHRS and CDR2 is YFSETQ. Trimming pared 0 bases from V and 0 bases from J, leaving 4 bases between. CDR3 region: CASSLANSYEQYF. In nucleotides, the CDR3 is TGCGCCAGCAGCTTGGCCAACTCCTACGAGCAGTACTTC.

The V call is TRBV4-1, the J call TRBJ2-3; the D gene could be TRBD1 or TRBD2 (5 bases each). V was clipped by 4 bases and J by 1 base, with 9 bases between them. The germline V gene encodes CDR1 MGHRA and CDR2 YSYEKL. This CDR3 has 14 amino acids. This CDR3 reads CASSRGSGTDTQYF. DNA for the CDR3: TGCGCCAGCAGCCGGGGGTCGGGCACAGATACGCAGTATTTT.

The chain joins TRBV5-5 to TRBJ2-1; 9 nucleotides line up with TRBD1. V gave up 3 bases and J gave up 6 bases; unmatched junction bases: 10. CDR1 and CDR2 (germline): SGHKS, YYEKEE (reference sequence). The CDR3 is 16 amino acids. The CDR3 region is CASSSIGTGSINEQFF. The CDR3 nucleotides are TGTGCCAGCAGCTCCATCGGGACAGGGAGCATCAATGAGCAGTTCTTC.

This chain uses TRBV5-1 with TRBJ2-1, with D hard to call. The germline V and J ends were trimmed by 2 bases and 8 bases, with 17 bases remaining between them. Per germline, CDR1 SGHRS and CDR2 YFSETQ. The CDR3 spans 15 residues. The CDR3 is CASSFPTQINDEQFF. The CDR3 DNA reads TGCGCCAGCAGCTTTCCTACACAGATCAACGATGAGCAGTTCTTC.

This clonotype was detected ten times or more. The chain joins TRBV29-1 to TRBJ1-2, with a possible D match to TRBD1 (5 bases). CDR1 is SQVTM, CDR2 ANQGSEA, per germline. The CDR3 is 11 residues long. Deletions cut 4 bases from V and 8 bases from J, with 11 bases between. CDR3 amino acids: CSVGQTLGYTF. Here the CDR3 DNA reads TGCAGCGTTGGACAGACGCTCGGCTACACCTTC.

In nucleotides, the CDR3 is TGTGCCAGCAGCCCAGCCGGGACTAGCGGAGCTGAGCAGTTCTTC. As protein: CASSPAGTSGAEQFF. The V call is TRBV9, the J call TRBJ2-1; 11 bases agree with TRBD2. V lost 4 bases to trimming and J lost 9 bases; unmatched junction nucleotides: 9. Per the germline V gene, CDR1 is SGDLS and CDR2 is YYNGEE. The CDR3 has 15 residues.

This chain joins TRBV7-6 and TRBJ2-6; D might be TRBD1 (6 bases). From germline, CDR1 is SGHVS and CDR2 FNYEAQ. V lost 5 bases and J 1 base, leaving 15 bases between the germline ends. The CDR3 is 17 residues long. DNA for the CDR3: TGTGCCAGCAGCCTTCACCCACAGGGTTCTGGGGCCAACGTCCTGACTTTC. Translated, it gives CASSLHPQGSGANVLTF.

This clonotype was seen a handful of times. The chain combines TRBV5-5 with TRBJ1-1; 7 bases align to TRBD1. Germline V gene lookup returns CDR1 SGHKS and CDR2 YYEKEE (reference sequence). This CDR3 has 14 residues. V dropped 6 bases and J dropped 7; count of bases not matched to a gene: 12. The CDR3: CASIQIFSGGEAFF. CDR3 coding DNA: TGTGCCAGCATCCAGATCTTCTCAGGGGGTGAAGCTTTCTTT.

J is TRBJ1-2 and V is TRBV27; a possible D gene is TRBD1 (6 bases). This CDR3 spans 11 amino acids. The germline CDR1 and CDR2 sequences are MNHEY and SMNVEV (reference sequence). For the CDR3, the DNA is TGTGCAGCCAGGGGCTTCTATGGCTACACCTTC. This gives the protein CAARGFYGYTF.

This clonotype was counted between two and nine times. The gene calls are TRBV3-1 and TRBJ2-2; the match to TRBD2 covers 7 bases. Germline CDR1 and CDR2: LGHDT and YNNKEL (reference sequence). Losses at the gene ends were 1 base for V and 7 bases for J; bases not matched to a gene: 9. The CDR3 extends over 16 amino acids. CDR3 DNA sequence: TGTGCCAGCAGCCAAGTTAGACTAGCCCTGGGCGGGGAGCTGTTTTTT. Its translation is CASSQVRLALGGELFF.

This clonotype was recorded at least ten times. V usage is TRBV5-6 and J usage is TRBJ2-2; 9 nucleotides line up with TRBD1. CDR1 and CDR2 from the germline V gene are SGHDT and YYEEEE. There are 16 residues in the CDR3. Trimming cost V 5 bases and J 2 bases; bases outside gene matches: 7. The CDR3 loop is CASSPGTGSNTGELFF. CDR3 DNA: TGTGCCAGCAGTCCGGGGACAGGGAGTAACACCGGGGAGCTGTTTTTT.